The next 21 T cell receptor beta chains were all read from a single sample in a study of human T cells and chemical hapten exposure. Indicated time point: pre-sensitization, week 0. Stated treatment: therapeutic diphenylcyclopropenone sensitization with weekly scalp DPC. TCRdb reprocessed the RACE reads via MiXCR and lists one record per CDR3 protein. The sample contains around 56,000 distinct CDR3 sequences, more than 9% of which appear only once. Sequenced here: whole blood, sampled in connection with sensitization to the hapten diphenylcyclopropenone (DPC). These receptors all come from a man aged 40-49 years with alopecia areata. Some clones in this sample may be carry-over from other donors' samples.

This clonotype was detected ten times or more. The chain links TRBV6-2 or TRBV6-3 to TRBJ2-5; D call uncertain. In germline, CDR1 is MNHEY, CDR2 SVGEGT. V shed 4 bases and J shed 5 bases, with 5 bases lying between them. The CDR3 is made up of 11 amino acids. CDR3 nucleotides: TGTGCCAGCAGTTCCCCCGAGACCCAGTACTTC. This encodes CASSSPETQYF.

J is TRBJ1-5 and V is TRBV10-3; D remains ambiguous. The CDR3 has 13 residues. V dropped 3 bases and J dropped 6 bases, with 9 bases sitting between them. From germline, CDR1 is ENHRY and CDR2 SYGVKD. CDR3 coding DNA: TGTGCCATCAGTGAAGGGCTCGGTCAGCCCCAGCATTTT. This translates into CAISEGLGQPQHF.

This clonotype showed up many times. The rearrangement links TRBV5-1 to TRBJ2-5; 8 bases are shared with TRBD2. This CDR3 is built from 14 residues. V lost 4 bases, J lost 5 bases, and 7 bases stayed unmatched. The germline V gene has CDR1 SGHRS and CDR2 YFSETQ. The chain's CDR3 is CASSAGLGMETQYF. The CDR3 DNA reads as TGCGCCAGCAGCGCGGGACTAGGGATGGAGACCCAGTACTTC.

This clonotype came up a few times. The chain recombines TRBV28 with TRBJ2-1, with D uncertain. This CDR3 has 12 amino acids. CDR1 MDHEN and CDR2 SYDVKM come from the germline V gene. V lost 5 bases, J lost 10 bases, and 12 bases lay in between. CDR3 coding DNA: TGTGCCAGCAGTCTGGGCCTGGGGGAGCAGTTCTTC. This gives the protein CASSLGLGEQFF.

This clonotype showed up many times. This sequence joins TRBV7-3 and TRBJ2-3; 10 bases agree with TRBD1. The V gene's germline CDR1 is SGHTA and CDR2 FQGTGA. V lost 5 bases, J lost 12 bases, and 8 bases stayed unmatched. The CDR3 sequence is 13 residues long. CDR3 DNA: TGTGCCAGCAGCCCCGCCCGGGACAGGGGTCAGTATTTT. It translates to CASSPARDRGQYF.

The chain recombines TRBV20-1 with TRBJ2-2, with 7 bases identical to TRBD1. Per germline, CDR1 DFQATT and CDR2 SNEGSKA (reference sequence). The V gene end was trimmed by 6 bases and the J gene end by 4 bases; junction bases not matched to a gene: 8. The CDR3 length is 14 residues. As DNA, the CDR3 is TGCAGTGCCCCGGGACAGCGAGCCACCGGGGAGCTGTTTTTT. It encodes CSAPGQRATGELFF.

In this sample, this clonotype turned up a few times. This chain connects TRBV6-5 to TRBJ2-7; tentatively, D is TRBD1 (5 bases). The CDR3 consists of 14 residues. The germline V gene has CDR1 MNHEY and CDR2 SVGAGI. Trimming removed 6 bases at V and 5 bases at J, with 17 bases between. The CDR3 DNA reads TGTGCCAGCAGCCCGTCGCTCAGGGTACACGAGCAGTACTTC. Its protein product is CASSPSLRVHEQYF.

J is TRBJ2-1 and V is TRBV27; a weak D match, TRBD1 (7 bases). V lost 5 bases, J lost 9 bases, and 14 bases lay in between. The CDR3 loop spans 13 amino acids. Germline CDR1 and CDR2: MNHEY and SMNVEV (reference sequence). The CDR3 here is CASSTYRGGEQFF. In nucleotides, the CDR3 is TGTGCCAGCAGTACCTACAGGGGAGGTGAGCAGTTCTTC.

By frequency in the sample, this clonotype is medium-sized. This chain connects TRBV6-2 or TRBV6-3 to TRBJ2-2; D remains ambiguous. The germline V gene has CDR1 MNHEY and CDR2 SVGEGT. This CDR3 spans 13 amino acids. Trimming pared 5 bases from V and 6 bases from J, leaving 10 bases between. Here the CDR3 reads CASSGNYAGELFF. The CDR3 DNA follows: TGTGCCAGCAGTGGGAACTACGCCGGGGAGCTGTTTTTT.

The chain combines TRBV11-2 with TRBJ2-6, with D maybe TRBD2 (6 bases). The CDR3 sequence is 18 residues long. V was trimmed by 2 bases and J by 4 bases, leaving 18 bases between them. Germline values: CDR1 SGHAT, CDR2 FQNNGV. The CDR3 loop is CASSLSRGPTSGANVLTF. CDR3 sequence (DNA): TGTGCCAGCAGCTTATCGCGGGGACCTACCTCGGGGGCCAACGTCCTGACTTTC.

This clonotype showed up many times. The chain employs TRBV10-1 and TRBJ2-3, with D perhaps matching TRBD2 (5 bases). V lost 0 bases to trimming and J lost 6 bases, with 19 bases between them. The CDR3 contains 17 residues. Germline V gene lookup returns CDR1 WNHNN and CDR2 SYGVQD (reference sequence). CDR3 amino acids: CASSESGSGGPLDTQYF. The CDR3 DNA follows: TGCGCCAGCAGTGAGTCAGGGAGCGGAGGCCCCCTGGATACGCAGTATTTT.

This clonotype was observed a handful of times. This chain joins TRBV4-2 and TRBJ2-5; D is perhaps TRBD1 or TRBD2 (6 bases each). This CDR3 is built from 16 residues. Germline CDR1 reads LGHNA; CDR2 reads YNFKEQ. Trimming took 6 bases from V and 2 from J, leaving 19 bases between them. The CDR3 loop is CASSLKPGDTQETQYF. The CDR3 DNA sequence: TGTGCCAGCAGTCTCAAACCGGGGGACACTCAAGAGACCCAGTACTTC.

This clonotype was seen just once. This chain joins TRBV5-1 and TRBJ1-4; D call uncertain. The germline gives CDR1 SGHRS, CDR2 YFSETQ. V lost 5 bases and J 6 bases, leaving 2 bases between the germline ends. The CDR3 is 10 amino acids. The chain's CDR3 is CASSYEKLFF. The CDR3, as DNA: TGCGCCAGCAGTTATGAAAAACTGTTTTTT.

The V gene is TRBV18, the J gene TRBJ2-3; either TRBD1 or TRBD2 may supply D (6 bases each). CDR3 length: 13 residues. Between the trimmed V and J ends, which lost 6 bases and 9 bases, there was a span of 16 bases. Per germline, CDR1 KGHSH and CDR2 LQKENI. The CDR3 loop reads CASSIKEGVTQYF. The DNA of the CDR3 is TGTGCCAGCTCGATAAAGGAGGGGGTCACGCAGTATTTT.

This clonotype showed up just a few times. The V gene is TRBV27, the J gene TRBJ2-1; TRBD1 aligns across 8 bases. The CDR3 has 17 residues. The J segment lost 3 bases and the V segment lost 5 bases, leaving 12 bases of the junction unmatched. CDR1 is MNHEY, CDR2 SMNVEV, per germline (reference sequence). In DNA, the CDR3 is TGTGCCAGCAGTCTGGAGATTCCGGGACAGGTCTACAATGAGCAGTTCTTC. It specifies CASSLEIPGQVYNEQFF.

In its sample, this clonotype was seen many times. V and J are TRBV7-9 and TRBJ1-4; 7 positions agree with TRBD1. The CDR3 length is 15 residues. The V gene's germline CDR1 is SEHNR and CDR2 FQNEAQ (reference sequence). V shed 3 bases, J shed 7 bases, and the junction held 8 bases outside the gene matches. The CDR3 reads CASSFLTGMAEKLFF. The CDR3 nucleotides are TGTGCCAGCAGCTTCTTGACAGGGATGGCTGAAAAACTGTTTTTT.

Only a few counts were recorded for this clonotype. The gene calls are TRBV24-1 and TRBJ2-3, with 10 bases that match TRBD1. This CDR3 spans 15 amino acids. Germline loops: CDR1 KGHDR, CDR2 SFDVKD. Trimming at V came to 3 bases and at J to 4 bases, leaving 3 bases not matched to a gene. CDR3 residues: CATSDTGTGADTQYF. CDR3 bases: TGTGCCACCAGTGATACCGGGACAGGGGCAGATACGCAGTATTTT.

J is TRBJ1-2 and V is TRBV5-1; 7 positions match TRBD1. From germline, CDR1 is SGHRS and CDR2 YFSETQ. The ends lost 4 bases at V and 7 bases at J; junction bases unmatched: 7. The CDR3 extends over 13 amino acids. The CDR3 DNA sequence: TGCGCCAGCAGCGCACAGGGGTGGAGTGGCTACACCTTC. Its translation is CASSAQGWSGYTF.

This clonotype showed up many times. The chain has TRBV7-9 and TRBJ1-1; D gene ambiguous. The CDR3 is 12 amino acids. Germline V lookup: CDR1 SEHNR, CDR2 FQNEAQ (reference sequence). V was clipped by 5 bases and J by 2 bases, with 6 bases between them. The DNA for the CDR3 is TGTGCCAGCAGCCCAGCAAACACTGAAGCTTTCTTT. Translated: CASSPANTEAFF.

The chain carries TRBV3-1 and TRBJ2-1; D is undetermined. This CDR3 contains 14 residues. V lost 1 base to trimming and J lost 6 bases, with 10 bases between them. In germline, CDR1 is LGHDT, CDR2 YNNKEL (reference sequence). The CDR3 DNA sequence: TGTGCCAGCAGCCAAGGGTCACTTTCCAATGAGCAGTTCTTC. This gives the protein CASSQGSLSNEQFF.

In this sample, this clonotype turned up many times. CDR3 loop: CASSLAPDLSYEQYF. DNA for the CDR3: TGCGCCAGCAGCTTGGCCCCCGACTTATCCTACGAGCAGTACTTC. The chain combines TRBV5-1 with TRBJ2-7; D is unclear. The V end was cut by 0 bases, the J end by 1 base, with 11 bases between. This CDR3 is 15 amino acids long. CDR1 and CDR2 (germline): SGHRS, YFSETQ.